The clone carrying this T cell receptor (beta chain) appeared many times. These data originate in a study of T cells in Graves' hyperthyroidism and ophthalmopathy. At the level of the study: Blood from the periphery was taken at initial diagnosis, before any treatment.

The J segment lost 3 bases and the V segment lost 5 bases, leaving 22 bases of the junction unmatched. The CDR3 length is 19 residues. CDR1 is LNHDA, CDR2 SQIVND, per germline (reference sequence). Amplification yielded TCR beta CDR3 regions, with RNA transcripts as the source. Primed by the HTBI set, a first-round RT-PCR was run on the TCR CDR3. Via MiXCR, TCRdb re-called the multiplex PCR reads, giving one row per CDR3 protein. The sample consists of about 580,000 distinct CDR3 sequences, more than 11% of them appearing once. Diagnosis of hyperthyroidism was new in patients aged 18 to 65, and its duration was under 2 months.

The TCR originated in a woman in her twenties or thirties with Graves' hyperthyroidism that later progressed to Graves' ophthalmopathy. The V gene is TRBV19, the J gene TRBJ2-7, with 7 bases matching TRBD2. The sequenced sample was blood. The CDR3: CASSSQGGRMWRGIYEQYF. CDR3 coding DNA: TGTGCCAGTAGTTCCCAGGGAGGGAGGATGTGGCGGGGCATCTACGAGCAGTACTTC.